Below are 2 T cell receptor beta chains sequenced from a single sample in a study of tumor and adjacent non-tumor tissue in lung cancer. This sample's RNA came from whole unsorted tissue. Three rounds of nested PCR, following a modified ARM-PCR protocol, produced the TCRbeta library. TCRdb redid the calling of the multiplex PCR reads with MiXCR, one entry per CDR3 protein. The sample contains 95,000 to 150,000 distinct CDR3 sequences, approximately 71% of which appear only once. Sequences were obtained from lung tumor tissue. Receptors were obtained from a man younger than 45 with non-small cell lung cancer.

In the case of this clonotype: A read error may explain this, as a much larger clone is one base away. Lacking the conserved final phenylalanine or tryptophan, this CDR3 likely reflects a read error. The CDR3 protein is CASSRGGGRRQPQHS. The CDR3 nucleotides are TGTGCCAGCAGCAGGGGCGGGGGTAGGCGTCAGCCCCAGCATTCT. V gene TRBV6-6 combines with J gene TRBJ1-5; tentatively, D is TRBD1 (6 bases). Germline values: CDR1 MNHNY, CDR2 SVGAGI (reference sequence). The germline V and J ends were trimmed by 6 bases and 6 bases, with 18 bases remaining between them. The CDR3 has 15 residues.

Only one count was recorded for this clonotype. This sequence may be a read error, since a much larger clone differs from it by one base. V gene TRBV4-3 combines with J gene TRBJ1-2; 7 positions match TRBD1. Trimming took 0 bases from V and 10 from J; bases not matched to a gene: 11. CDR3 size: 15 residues. Germline CDR1 is LGHNA and CDR2 is YSLEER. In nucleotides, the CDR3 is TGCGCCAGCAGCCAAGATTTAGGGACAGATACCGTCTACACCTTC. Protein product: CASSQDLGTDTVYTF.